The text below deals with one TCR beta chain. No cognate antigen has been identified for it. No much larger clonotype is one base removed from it; base qualities were not supplied. V and J are truncated by 0 bases and 0 bases respectively, leaving an intervening sequence of 10 bases. From the germline V gene (reference sequence), CDR1 is SGHKS and CDR2 is YYEKEE. Counted from cysteine to phenylalanine, this CDR3 has 17 amino acids. Solely the CDR3 DNA is kept, with 51 bases framed from the first base. Library creation used the immunoSEQ multiplex PCR assay. For the multiplex PCR, a mixture combining 60 forward primers for TCR Vbeta segments and 13 reverse primers for TCR Jbeta segments was used. The CDR3 region of rearranged TCR beta genes was amplified from genomic DNA by a multiplex PCR assay. On the Illumina HiSeq System, the amplified TCR beta libraries were sequenced as 87-base-pair reads. As for how the authors treated the data: In a later analysis, 70 million to 95 million unique TCR beta chains were counted across the roughly 610 repertoires, and roughly 11 million of these chains were shared by at least two donors. A nearest-neighbor algorithm error-corrected the raw reads and collapsed the reads into unique sequences, merging closely related sequences to remove PCR and sequencing errors. CDR3 sequences were aligned to IMGT reference sequences to assign V, D and J gene segments. For a sequence to be retained, a match of at least six nucleotides was required to both a V gene segment and a J gene segment. Rearrangements were called productive when the CDR3 lacked stop codons and stayed in frame with V and J; all others were non-productive. CDR3 was defined according to IMGT convention as the region running from the second conserved V-encoded cysteine to the conserved J-encoded phenylalanine. The earlier analysis of fewer than 750 of the donors excluded sequences that lacked an unambiguous match to a single V gene segment. An earlier analysis of 450 to 650 of the donors called V segments functional above 56.7% productive rearrangements and segregating when the between-donor standard deviation exceeded 5%. A statistical classification framework was developed to diagnose cytomegalovirus status using the catalog of TCR beta chain sequences. A later analysis assigned V and J genes by comparing TCR nucleotide sequences with IMGT/GENE-DB human TR gene sequences. A later analysis assigned CDR3 sequences and most-parsimonious VDJ recombination scenarios with the TCRdist pipeline. A later analysis defined each TCR beta chain by its CDR3 amino acid sequence plus V-gene family, and excluded reads lacking a unique V-gene family. In a later analysis, approximately 640 highly shared, low-generation-probability nucleotide sequences were removed to address suspected cross-contamination and a sequencing artifact. A later analysis calculated a clonal expansion index for each public chain from normalized within-repertoire ranks of inferred template counts. Generation probabilities in a later analysis came from a VDJ recombination model fitted to out-of-frame rearrangements, and those results were checked against IGoR. A later analysis scored TCR-TCR, TCR-HLA and TCR-CMV co-occurrence with hypergeometric tests, applying a repertoire-size bias correction to TCR pairs. In a later analysis, false discovery rates were estimated by permuting HLA or CMV assignments 20 times. A later analysis grouped co-occurring TCRs with DBSCAN, adding TCRdist sequence similarity when clustering within HLA-allele-positive subsets. Repertoires with fewer than 30,000 or more than 120,000 public chains were left out of co-occurrence clustering, as were a handful of repertoires with anomalous nucleotide sharing. In its TCRdb copy, this immuneACCESS table keeps in-frame sequences only and misses some clones. Where compared with another copy, unresolved V genes explain less than half of these, and the others have no known cause. The V and J calls and the clone size are those of that table, but D and trimming were determined from the DNA. The sample contains tens of thousands of clones, 63% of them found a single time. The ten largest clones take up 15% of the sample.

This sample was included in a study of cytomegalovirus exposure and HLA in healthy donors (dated by TCRdb to 2016 to 2017). For the study in its entirety: In an earlier analysis of 587 of the donors, 250 to 300 Gb of sequence data and 117 million unique TCR beta sequences from 180 million or so T cells were reported. An early release covering over 500 HLA-typed donors comprised 300 to 350 gigabases of sequencing data and 65 million to 100 million unique TCR sequences. Of the roughly 390 genotyped donors, roughly 85% fell in the genetic ancestry cluster associated with self-reported Caucasian donors. The study was designed to test whether signatures of past pathogen exposure could be identified by cataloging public T cell receptors. Using immunosequencing, the study profiled T cell repertoires from 500 to 800 subjects and related those repertoires to cytomegalovirus serostatus. Besides the first cohort of 666 subjects, a separate validation cohort made up of over a hundred different subjects was used. To predict cytomegalovirus infection status, the study combined high-throughput TCR immunosequencing, statistical association of individual TCRs with disease status, and machine learning. To study patterns of TCR occurrence, a later analysis re-analyzed previously published TCR beta repertoires from around 660 donors and added high-resolution HLA genotyping. In the later analysis, no new phenotypic data were used to find candidate immune exposures; instead, reliance was placed on TCR beta sequences and their occurrence across donors. To decide whether each TCR beta V gene segment behaved as functional or pseudogenic, an earlier analysis of fewer than 750 of the donors relied on high-throughput TCR beta sequencing. Donor age, sex, ethnicity and CMV serostatus were collected together with the repertoire data. Genome-wide SNP genotypes for about 55% of the roughly 670 donors were used in a later genetic analysis, which treated that subset as a discovery cohort. All discovery cohort repertoires had been generated using a single sequencing platform. HLA typing covered class I and class II loci at four-digit resolution. The number of donors typed differed by locus, with about 629-630 for A, B, C, DRB1 and DQB1, roughly 520 for DQA1, 606 for DPA1, and around 460 for DPB1. About 5 DR-DQ haplotypes were handled as single units for association and clustering, since linkage in the cohort was strong. Across some 400 genotyped donors of the cohort, an average of about 240,000 unique TCR beta nucleotide sequences per donor were sequenced, and about a sixth of those sequences were non-productive.

The cohort was made up of 666 healthy bone marrow donors. At the time of sampling, all cohort members were nominally healthy, though unrecorded immune exposures were likely present. The donor was CMV seropositive and was included in the group of 290 or so seropositive cohort members. Every donor gave a peripheral blood sample, and the peripheral blood mononuclear cells from that sample were used for TCR beta sequencing. The Qiagen DNeasy Blood Extraction Kit was used to extract genomic DNA from the blood cell samples. The investigation overall reported the following: In an earlier analysis of about 600 of the donors, most TCR beta V segments appeared in productive rearrangements about 87% or about 30% of the time, broadly matching IMGT annotations. In a later genetic analysis, a missense DCLRE1C variant was associated with V-gene and J-gene trimming of TCR beta chains, and the association was replicated in an independent cohort. At a false discovery rate of 0.05, a later analysis linked around 15,000 TCR beta sequences to specific HLA alleles. A later analysis found that HLA-associated TCR beta chains were more clonally expanded and had lower generation probabilities than equally common non-associated chains. The only immune exposure information available for the cohort was CMV serostatus. A few of the identified cytomegalovirus-associated TCR beta chains were confirmed in vitro to be specific for cytomegalovirus antigens. Assigning TCR associations to individual alleles was difficult when HLA alleles, especially DR and DQ, strongly co-occurred. According to a later analysis, most CMV-associated TCR beta chains appeared to be HLA-restricted, and the HLA associations seemed to be driven largely by CMV exposure. In a later analysis, several top co-occurrence clusters were reported to appear linked to parvovirus B19, influenza, CMV and Epstein-Barr virus. Over 15 rarely observed V segments, including chromosome 9 orphons, were excluded from the earlier analysis of almost 600 of the donors because counts were too low. The study gave a list of some 150 TCR beta chains associated with cytomegalovirus. Because HLA typing was missing for some donors at each locus, association tests included only the typed subset. Some IMGT-functional V segments, including TRBV6-2 and TRBV6-3, could not be distinguished by the 87-base-pair reads and were therefore excluded. Roughly uniform sequencing depth across donors was assumed in presence/absence analyses, although this assumption may not hold. In a later analysis, the rate of TCR association differed among HLA loci, with DRB1 alleles having the most associated TCRs and HLA-C alleles having the fewest. According to the authors, the approach could potentially be generalized to other disease states and immunological phenotypes. Linkage disequilibrium might explain the correlated functional status among segregating V segments, but an unknown experimental factor could not be ruled out. A further reported finding was that TCR beta sequences accurately predicted the HLA-A and HLA-B alleles for most subjects in the first cohort. In both the original and validation cohorts, the classifier was reported to diagnose cytomegalovirus status with high specificity and sensitivity. A later genetic analysis reported fewer N-insertions in productive TCRs among donors in an Asian-associated ancestry cluster than the approximately 700-donor mean. Across donors, most TCR sequences were observed very rarely, whereas some public TCRs were present in many individuals. In this cohort, only TCR beta chains were sequenced, and detectable features were limited by the absence of alpha or paired-chain data. A cluster of highly shared sequence variants was judged likely to represent a technical artifact of the sequencing pipeline.

Sequenced material: PBMCs. The sequence derives from a woman aged 35 to 49 in good health and CMV-seropositive. The chain employs TRBV5-5 and TRBJ2-6; TRBD1 is a weak D gene call, 5 bases matching. The DNA is as follows: TGTGCCAGCAGCTTGGGGACAACTTCCTCTGGGGCCAACGTCCTGACTTTC. Its translation is CASSLGTTSSGANVLTF.